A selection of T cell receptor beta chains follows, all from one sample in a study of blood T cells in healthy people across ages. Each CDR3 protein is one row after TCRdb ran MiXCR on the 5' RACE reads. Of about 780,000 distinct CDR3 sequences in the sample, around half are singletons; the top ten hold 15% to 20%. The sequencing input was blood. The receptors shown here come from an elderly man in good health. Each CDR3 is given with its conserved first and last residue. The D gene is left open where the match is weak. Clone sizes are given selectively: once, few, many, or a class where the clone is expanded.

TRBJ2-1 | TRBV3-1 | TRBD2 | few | CASSQETSGPYNEQFF | TGTGCCAGCAGCCAAGAAACTAGCGGACCTTACAATGAGCAGTTCTTC
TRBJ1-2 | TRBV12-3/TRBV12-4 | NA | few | CASSFGGTNYGYTF | TGTGCCAGCAGTTTTGGGGGGACTAACTATGGCTACACCTTC
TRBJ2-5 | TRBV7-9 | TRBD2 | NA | CASSLEAGGFDEQYF | TGTGCCAGCAGCTTAGAAGCGGGGGGTTTTGATGAGCAGTACTTC
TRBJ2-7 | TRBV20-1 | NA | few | CSAASMGPYNEQYF | TGCAGTGCTGCCTCTATGGGGCCGTACAATGAGCAGTACTTC
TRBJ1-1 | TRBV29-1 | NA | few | CSIRTDGNTEAFF | TGCAGCATCAGGACAGACGGGAACACTGAAGCTTTCTTT
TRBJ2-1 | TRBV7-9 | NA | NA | CASSLVDPRGGEQFF | TGTGCCAGCAGCTTAGTAGACCCCCGGGGCGGGGAGCAGTTCTTC
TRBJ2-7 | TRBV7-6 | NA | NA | CASSLGITPYEQYF | TGTGCCAGCAGCTTAGGGATAACCCCCTACGAGCAGTACTTC
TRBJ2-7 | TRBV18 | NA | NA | CASSPRGTVTYEQYF | TGTGCCAGCTCACCACGCGGGACAGTTACCTACGAGCAGTACTTC
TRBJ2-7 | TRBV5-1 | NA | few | CASSVDTPYEQYF | TGCGCCAGCAGCGTGGATACTCCCTACGAGCAGTACTTC
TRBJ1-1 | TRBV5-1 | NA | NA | CASSLETVARTEAFF | TGCGCCAGCAGCTTGGAGACGGTTGCTCGCACTGAAGCTTTCTTT
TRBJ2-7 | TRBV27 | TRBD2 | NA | CASSLSASGSEQYF | TGTGCCAGCAGTTTATCAGCTAGCGGGAGCGAGCAGTACTTC
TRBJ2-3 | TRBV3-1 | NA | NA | CASSQEGTGPYTQYF | TGTGCCAGCAGCCAAGAAGGGACGGGACCTTATACGCAGTATTTT
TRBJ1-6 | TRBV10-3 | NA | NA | CAIGDLNSPLHF | TGTGCCATCGGTGACCTAAATTCACCCCTCCACTTT
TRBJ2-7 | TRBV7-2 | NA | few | CASSEYRDPRSEQYF | TGTGCCAGCAGCGAATACAGGGACCCCCGCTCCGAGCAGTACTTC
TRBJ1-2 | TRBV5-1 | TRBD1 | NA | CASSSATGVVDGYTF | TGCGCCAGCAGCTCGGCGACAGGGGTCGTAGACGGCTACACCTTC
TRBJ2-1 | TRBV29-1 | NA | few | CSLLAFDEQFF | TGCAGCTTGCTAGCGTTTGATGAGCAGTTCTTC
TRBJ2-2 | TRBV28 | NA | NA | CASSLEGQSPGELFF | TGTGCCAGCAGTTTAGAGGGCCAGAGCCCCGGGGAGCTGTTTTTT
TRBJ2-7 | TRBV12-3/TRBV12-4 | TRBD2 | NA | CASSLAGGPIRREQYF | TGTGCCAGCAGTTTAGCGGGAGGGCCAATTAGACGCGAGCAGTACTTC
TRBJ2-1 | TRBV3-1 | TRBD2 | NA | CASSDTSSGSCNEQFF | TGTGCCAGCAGCGACACCTCTAGCGGATCTTGCAATGAGCAGTTCTTC
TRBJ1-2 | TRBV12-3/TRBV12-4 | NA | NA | CASRSRAMYGYTF | TGTGCCAGCAGGTCGAGGGCCATGTATGGCTACACCTTC
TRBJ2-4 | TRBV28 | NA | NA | CASNLVGASKNIQYF | TGTGCCAGCAATTTAGTCGGGGCCTCCAAAAACATTCAGTACTTC
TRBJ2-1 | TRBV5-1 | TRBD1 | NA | CASSGGDRGPLAGTREQFF | TGCGCCAGCAGCGGGGGGGACAGGGGGCCGCTAGCGGGAACTCGTGAGCAGTTCTTC
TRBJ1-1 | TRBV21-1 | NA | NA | CASSKAQSGEAFF | TGTGCCAGCAGCAAAGCGCAGTCGGGCGAAGCTTTCTTT
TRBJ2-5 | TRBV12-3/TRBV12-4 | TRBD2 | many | CASSPTSGSGETQYF | TGTGCCAGCAGTCCTACTAGCGGGAGTGGGGAGACCCAGTACTTC
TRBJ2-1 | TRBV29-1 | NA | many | CSVGTNAYNEQFF | TGCAGCGTTGGTACAAACGCCTACAATGAGCAGTTCTTC
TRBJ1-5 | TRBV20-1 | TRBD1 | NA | CSASGTANQPQHF | TGCAGTGCATCCGGGACAGCCAATCAGCCCCAGCATTTT
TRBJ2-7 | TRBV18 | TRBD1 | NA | CASSPGQVYEQYF | TGTGCCAGCTCACCCGGACAGGTCTACGAGCAGTACTTC
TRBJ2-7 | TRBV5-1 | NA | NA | CASLDTGSSYNEQYF | TGCGCCAGCTTGGACACAGGTAGCTCCTACAATGAGCAGTACTTC
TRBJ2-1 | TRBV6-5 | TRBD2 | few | CASSYSSTSGRLYNEQFF | TGTGCCAGCAGTTACTCGTCGACTAGCGGGAGGCTTTACAATGAGCAGTTCTTC
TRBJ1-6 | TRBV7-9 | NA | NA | CASTPGLVGSPLHF | TGTGCCAGCACCCCGGGCCTCGTTGGGTCACCCCTCCACTTT
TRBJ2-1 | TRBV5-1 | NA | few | CASSCERAGEQFF | TGCGCCAGCAGCTGTGAAAGGGCGGGGGAGCAGTTCTTC
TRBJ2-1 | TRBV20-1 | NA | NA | CSAPGTAKEQFF | TGCAGTGCCCCCGGGACTGCTAAGGAGCAGTTCTTC
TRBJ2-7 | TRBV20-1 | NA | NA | CSVRTVDYEQYF | TGCAGTGTCAGGACAGTCGACTACGAGCAGTACTTC
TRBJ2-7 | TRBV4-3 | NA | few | CASSQAPRYEQYF | TGCGCCAGCAGCCAAGCTCCCCGCTACGAGCAGTACTTC
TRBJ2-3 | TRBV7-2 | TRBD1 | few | CASSLASRGHGTDTQYF | TGTGCCAGCAGCTTAGCCTCCAGGGGGCACGGCACAGATACGCAGTATTTT
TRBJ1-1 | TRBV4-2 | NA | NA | CASSQSDGGTEAFF | TGTGCCAGCAGCCAATCGGATGGGGGCACTGAAGCTTTCTTT
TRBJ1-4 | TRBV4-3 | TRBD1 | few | CASSQDQFAQGALLGEKLFF | TGCGCCAGCAGCCAAGATCAGTTCGCGCAGGGGGCTTTGTTGGGTGAAAAACTGTTTTTT
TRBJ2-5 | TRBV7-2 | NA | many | CASNTGGSGAQETQYF | TGTGCCAGCAACACGGGCGGTAGCGGTGCACAAGAGACCCAGTACTTC
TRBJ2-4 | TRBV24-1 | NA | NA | CATSDGGLGEQYF | TGTGCCACCAGTGATGGAGGGCTTGGGGAGCAGTACTTC
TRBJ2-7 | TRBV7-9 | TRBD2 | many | CASSPLRLAGMNEQYF | TGTGCCAGCAGCCCGTTACGACTAGCGGGAATGAACGAGCAGTACTTC
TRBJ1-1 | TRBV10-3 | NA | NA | CAISESTEAFF | TGTGCCATCAGTGAGTCCACTGAAGCTTTCTTT
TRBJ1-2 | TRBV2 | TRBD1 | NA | CASGDRASYGYTF | TGTGCCAGCGGCGACAGGGCAAGCTATGGCTACACCTTC
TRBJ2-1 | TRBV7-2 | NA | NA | CASSLGGKGNEQFF | TGTGCCAGCAGCCTAGGTGGCAAGGGCAATGAGCAGTTCTTC
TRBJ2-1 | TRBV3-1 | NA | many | CASSQGPNNEQFF | TGTGCCAGCAGCCAGGGGCCGAACAATGAGCAGTTCTTC
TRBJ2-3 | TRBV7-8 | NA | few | CASSRSLDTQYF | TGTGCCAGCAGCCGCAGCTTAGATACGCAGTATTTT
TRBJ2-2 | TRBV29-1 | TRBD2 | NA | CSVRTSGGMDTGELFF | TGCAGCGTCCGGACTAGCGGTGGAATGGACACCGGGGAGCTGTTTTTT
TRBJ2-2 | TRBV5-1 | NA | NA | CASSLVAGMNTGELFF | TGCGCCAGCAGCTTGGTTGCGGGGATGAACACCGGGGAGCTGTTTTTT
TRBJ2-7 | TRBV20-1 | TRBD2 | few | CSASQGSGSSYGQYF | TGCAGTGCTAGTCAGGGTAGCGGGAGCTCCTACGGGCAGTACTTC
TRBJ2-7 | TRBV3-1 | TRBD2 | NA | CASSPLAGVSSYEQYF | TGTGCCAGCAGCCCACTAGCGGGGGTGAGCTCCTACGAGCAGTACTTC
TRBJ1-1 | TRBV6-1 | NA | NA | CASSDATGHFTEAFF | TGTGCCAGCAGTGACGCCACAGGGCATTTTACTGAAGCTTTCTTT
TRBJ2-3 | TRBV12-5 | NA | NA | CASGPRRGGLGTDTQYF | TGTGCTAGTGGCCCTCGAAGGGGCGGACTTGGCACAGATACGCAGTATTTT
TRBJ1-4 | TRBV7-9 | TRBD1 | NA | CASSPTGGKLFF | TGTGCCAGCAGCCCAACAGGGGGGAAACTGTTTTTT
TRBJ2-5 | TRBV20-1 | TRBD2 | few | CSAGRRRQETQYF | TGCAGTGCCGGGAGGAGGAGGCAAGAGACCCAGTACTTC
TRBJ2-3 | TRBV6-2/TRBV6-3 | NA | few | CASIRSGAADTQYF | TGTGCCAGCATTCGTTCGGGCGCGGCAGATACGCAGTATTTT
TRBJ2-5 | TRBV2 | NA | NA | CASNPQGSVETQYF | TGTGCCAGCAACCCCCAGGGGTCTGTGGAGACCCAGTACTTC
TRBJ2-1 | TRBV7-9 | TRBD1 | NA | CASSSQRQGAGEQFF | TGTGCCAGCAGCTCTCAGCGACAGGGGGCGGGTGAGCAGTTCTTC
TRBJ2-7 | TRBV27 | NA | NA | CASSNGGRAYEQYF | TGTGCCAGCAGTAATGGGGGAAGGGCTTACGAGCAGTACTTC
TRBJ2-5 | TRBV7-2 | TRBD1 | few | CASSLRTGGETQYF | TGTGCCAGCAGCCTCCGGACAGGGGGAGAGACCCAGTACTTC
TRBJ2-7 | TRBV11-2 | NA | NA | CASSFGGREEQYF | TGTGCCAGCAGCTTCGGGGGGCGGGAAGAGCAGTACTTC
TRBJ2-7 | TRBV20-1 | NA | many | CSARGSSSYEQYF | TGCAGTGCTAGAGGCAGCAGCTCCTACGAGCAGTACTTC